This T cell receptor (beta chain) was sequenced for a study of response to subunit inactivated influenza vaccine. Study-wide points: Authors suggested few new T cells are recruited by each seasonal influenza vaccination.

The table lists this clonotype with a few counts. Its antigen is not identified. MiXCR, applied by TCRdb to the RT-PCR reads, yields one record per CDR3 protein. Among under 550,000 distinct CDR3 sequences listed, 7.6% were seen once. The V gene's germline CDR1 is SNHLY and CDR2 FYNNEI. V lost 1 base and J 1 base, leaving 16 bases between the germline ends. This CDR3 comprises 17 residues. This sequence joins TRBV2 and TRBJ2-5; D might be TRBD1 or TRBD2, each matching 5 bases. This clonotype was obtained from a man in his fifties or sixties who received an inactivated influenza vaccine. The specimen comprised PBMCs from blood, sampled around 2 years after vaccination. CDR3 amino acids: CASSEGFRGLIQETQYF. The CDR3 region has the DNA TGTGCCAGCAGTGAAGGGTTCCGGGGCCTTATCCAAGAGACCCAGTACTTC.